This T cell receptor beta chain was obtained from a study of human T cells and chemical hapten exposure. Study observations and caveats: In the PT1 data, expanded TCR counts showed a positive correlation with patch test score. Significantly more large CDR3 similarity clusters arose among expanded TCRs than among controls.

Looked up from germline, CDR1 is MNHEY and CDR2 is SVGEGT. This CDR3 region has 13 residues. V lost 7 bases, J lost 4 bases, and 13 bases lay in between. This clonotype has only a few counts. The antigen is not known. The time point here: patch test 1, 2 weeks after DPC sensitization. The treatment denotes: therapeutic diphenylcyclopropenone sensitization with weekly scalp DPC. Prior to each patch test being applied, blood was drawn. Donors were 18 to 70-year-old alopecia patients suitable for DPC. TCRdb independently ran MiXCR on the RACE reads; one entry per CDR3 protein. The data show approximately 100,000 distinct CDR3 sequences, with 11% seen just once and 3% to 4.5% held by the top ten.

The chain joins TRBV6-2 or TRBV6-3 to TRBJ1-1; TRBD1 is a possible D gene (5 bases). The receptor was derived from a woman aged 40-49 years with alopecia areata. Some clones in this sample may be carry-over from other donors' samples. The source was whole blood, collected in connection with sensitization to the hapten diphenylcyclopropenone (DPC). The CDR3 coding sequence is TGTGCCAGCACCATCGGGGGGGTCACTGAAGCTTTCTTT. Amino acid sequence: CASTIGGVTEAFF.